The next 27 T cell receptor beta chains were all read from a single sample in a study of monozygotic twins with inflammatory bowel disease. Each CDR3 protein gets one entry in TCRdb, which reprocessed the 5' RACE reads and gives no DNA. The table for this sample gives about 130,000 distinct CDR3 sequences. The specimen was blood. The origin of the receptors is a human donor with ulcerative colitis or Crohn's disease, or a healthy co-twin of an affected twin (not recorded which).

The chain joins TRBV5-1 to TRBJ2-7; TCRdb picks TRBD1, but there is no DNA to check that call. This CDR3 contains 15 residues. CDR1 and CDR2 from the germline V gene are SGHRS and YFSETQ. The CDR3 region is CASSLSAGGTYEQYF.

The V call is TRBV12-3 or TRBV12-4, the J call TRBJ2-3. The CDR3 spans 16 residues. CDR3 sequence reads: CASSLYFGSRTDTQYF.

The chain carries TRBV27 and TRBJ1-2; TCRdb designates TRBD1, a call that cannot be tested without DNA. Germline loops: CDR1 MNHEY, CDR2 SMNVEV (reference sequence). This CDR3 has 15 amino acids. CDR3 region: CASSWVQGGVYGYTF.

V is TRBV27 and J is TRBJ1-1; TCRdb designates TRBD1, a call that cannot be tested without DNA. The CDR3 is 12 amino acids. The germline V gene has CDR1 MNHEY and CDR2 SMNVEV (reference sequence). CDR3 sequence reads: CASSPGPRTAFF.

The chain is built from TRBV7-2 and TRBJ2-5. CDR3 length equals 13 residues. The germline gives CDR1 SGHTA, CDR2 FQGNSA. This chain's CDR3 is CASSLGWEETQYF.

The chain employs TRBV20-1 and TRBJ1-2; lacking DNA, the TRBD1 call made by TCRdb goes unchecked. The CDR3 runs to 14 residues. Germline assignment: CDR1 DFQATT and CDR2 SNEGSKA (reference sequence). The CDR3 here is CSARSRPLGDGYTF.

The CDR3 loop is CASSYMKRRSTEAFF. The V and J genes are TRBV6-5 and TRBJ1-1. CDR1 and CDR2 (germline): MNHEY, SVGAGI. The CDR3 spans 15 residues.

The rearrangement links TRBV3-1 to TRBJ2-7; the TCRdb D gene call, TRBD2, has no DNA to confirm it. The CDR3 contains 15 residues. Germline loops: CDR1 LGHDT, CDR2 YNNKEL (reference sequence). CDR3 amino acids: CASSQDTSGIAEQYF.

The chain recombines TRBV11-2 with TRBJ1-2; the D gene TCRdb calls, TRBD1, cannot be checked with no DNA. CDR3 size: 16 residues. CDR1 is SGHAT and CDR2 is FQNNGV in the germline V gene. This CDR3 is CASSLDFNQGNYGYTF. The full variable domain, in which reference TRBV11-2 and TRBJ1-2 provide the parts outside the CDR3, is EAGVAQSPRYKIIEKRQSVAFWCNPISGHATLYWYQQILGQGPKLLIQFQNNGVVDDSQLPKDRFSAERLKGVDSTLKIQPAKLEDSAVYLCASSLDFNQGNYGYTFGSGTRLTVV.

This chain joins TRBV6-5 and TRBJ1-5; TCRdb names TRBD1, which stays unverified in the absence of DNA. Germline loops: CDR1 MNHEY, CDR2 SVGAGI. The CDR3 covers 15 residues. The CDR3 here is CASSSDTGGRQPQHF.

The J gene is TRBJ2-7, the V gene TRBV7-2. Germline loops: CDR1 SGHTA, CDR2 FQGNSA. CDR3 length: 14 residues. CDR3 region: CASSFDGKAYEQYF.

The rearrangement links TRBV10-3 to TRBJ1-5. This CDR3 is 13 amino acids long. Germline lookup yields CDR1 ENHRY and CDR2 SYGVKD. The CDR3 sequence: CAISGASNQPQHF.

The chain uses TRBV20-1 and TRBJ1-2; TCRdb designates TRBD1, a call that cannot be tested without DNA. Germline V CDR1 and CDR2: DFQATT, SNEGSKA (reference sequence). The length of the CDR3 is 13 residues. The CDR3 spells CSAPRTGNYGYTF.

This chain uses TRBV7-3 with TRBJ2-1; TCRdb reports TRBD2, a call that lacks DNA to check it against. Germline V lookup: CDR1 SGHTA, CDR2 FQGTGA. The CDR3 runs 15 residues. The chain's CDR3 is CASSLRTSPYNEQFF.

The chain carries TRBV12-3 or TRBV12-4 and TRBJ1-6; TCRdb's assignment of TRBD1 cannot be checked, as there is no DNA. The CDR3 is 15 residues long. The CDR3 region is CASAAISDINSPLHF.

The CDR3 is CASSLSGNSPLHF. This rearrangement joins TRBV7-3 to TRBJ1-6. Germline V lookup: CDR1 SGHTA, CDR2 FQGTGA. The CDR3 runs 13 residues.

This rearrangement joins TRBV20-1 to TRBJ2-5; no DNA is available, so the TRBD2 call from TCRdb remains unchecked. This CDR3 is built from 15 residues. Looked up from germline, CDR1 is DFQATT and CDR2 is SNEGSKA (reference sequence). The CDR3 region is CSATSRTSGQETQYF.

The chain combines TRBV20-1 with TRBJ2-7; TCRdb picks TRBD1, but there is no DNA to check that call. The germline V gene encodes CDR1 DFQATT and CDR2 SNEGSKA (reference sequence). The CDR3 totals 13 residues. CDR3 sequence: CSARSGMGYEQYF.

This sequence joins TRBV29-1 and TRBJ2-1. The germline gives CDR1 SQVTM, CDR2 ANQGSEA. This CDR3 has 11 amino acids. CDR3 loop: CSVPDGNEQFF.

This chain joins TRBV29-1 and TRBJ1-3; with no DNA, the TCRdb D assignment of TRBD1 cannot be verified. The CDR3 covers 13 residues. The germline CDR1 and CDR2 sequences are SQVTM and ANQGSEA. This chain's CDR3 is CSATGLSGNTIYF.

The chain joins TRBV3-1 to TRBJ2-7; TCRdb reports TRBD1, a call that lacks DNA to check it against. The germline CDR1 and CDR2 sequences are LGHDT and YNNKEL (reference sequence). This CDR3 region has 15 residues. Here the CDR3 reads CASSQGTGNLGEQYF.

The rearrangement links TRBV24-1 to TRBJ2-1; no DNA is available, so the TRBD2 call from TCRdb remains unchecked. The CDR3 contains 16 residues. Germline-derived CDR1 and CDR2 are KGHDR and SFDVKD. This CDR3 reads CATSDLTSGTYNEQFF.

The chain combines TRBV20-1 with TRBJ1-5. Germline V gives CDR1 DFQATT, CDR2 SNEGSKA (reference sequence). The CDR3 has 15 residues. CDR3 amino acids: CSARDGPASNQPQHF.

This chain joins TRBV11-2 and TRBJ2-2; TCRdb picks TRBD1, but there is no DNA to check that call. The germline V gene encodes CDR1 SGHAT and CDR2 FQNNGV. CDR3 size: 18 residues. The CDR3 sequence is CASSLHLGAGRGTGELFF. The entire variable domain, with the rest obtained from reference TRBV11-2 and TRBJ2-2, is as follows: EAGVAQSPRYKIIEKRQSVAFWCNPISGHATLYWYQQILGQGPKLLIQFQNNGVVDDSQLPKDRFSAERLKGVDSTLKIQPAKLEDSAVYLCASSLHLGAGRGTGELFFGEGSRLTVL.

The chain carries TRBV4-3 and TRBJ2-1. The CDR3 extends over 14 amino acids. Germline lookup yields CDR1 LGHNA and CDR2 YSLEER. CDR3 sequence reads: CASSQERLGNEQFF.

The rearrangement joins TRBV27 to TRBJ1-1; TCRdb proposes TRBD1, but this gene call is untestable without DNA. This CDR3 is 16 amino acids long. The germline gives CDR1 MNHEY, CDR2 SMNVEV (reference sequence). The CDR3 loop reads CASSFLRQGWNTEAFF.

V gene TRBV7-2 combines with J gene TRBJ2-7; there is no DNA to check the TCRdb D call of TRBD2. Germline V gene sequence: CDR1 SGHTA, CDR2 FQGNSA. There are 15 residues in the CDR3. The CDR3 region is CASTPEWSGRAEQYF.